The 15 T cell receptor beta chains below were found in one sample sequenced in a study of regulatory T cells in long-lasting Graves disease. iRepertoire HTBI primers and Arm-PCR of CDR3 regions built TCR beta libraries. Each CDR3 protein gets one entry after TCRdb re-called the multiplex PCR reads with MiXCR. The data contain roughly 400,000 distinct CDR3 sequences, roughly 23% of them singletons. As for time point: persistent/refractory GD, antithyroid drugs over 5 years with positive TRAb. From RNA extracted from PBMCs, the TCR library was made. The specimen was peripheral blood mononuclear cells (PBMCs), collected when the disease was refractory, from a patient treated with antithyroid drugs. The receptors originated from a female donor with Graves disease.

This clonotype was observed a handful of times. The chain is built from TRBV6-5 and TRBJ2-3; weak D call: TRBD2 (5 bases). The CDR3 is 16 residues long. Germline loops: CDR1 MNHEY, CDR2 SVGAGI. Trimming removed 0 bases at V and 3 bases at J, with 13 bases between. The CDR3 region is CASSYSRVGATDTQYF. The DNA for the CDR3 is TGTGCCAGCAGTTACTCGAGGGTGGGAGCAACAGATACGCAGTATTTT.

This clonotype was picked up many times. The chain carries TRBV12-3 or TRBV12-4 and TRBJ2-7; 7 nucleotides agree with TRBD2. V shed 3 bases, J shed 3 bases, and the junction held 8 bases outside the gene matches. The CDR3 has 15 residues. DNA of the CDR3: TGTGCCAGCAGTTTGGGTTCGGGGGGAAGCTACGAGCAGTACTTC. Encoded protein: CASSLGSGGSYEQYF.

This clonotype was recorded at least ten times. J is TRBJ1-1 and V is TRBV7-3; the D is unclear. CDR1 and CDR2 (germline): SGHTA, FQGTGA. Trimming took 6 bases from V and 1 from J, leaving 9 bases between them. The CDR3 runs to 13 residues. The CDR3 sequence is CASSLGSNTEAFF. In DNA, the CDR3 is TGTGCCAGCAGTTTGGGATCGAACACTGAAGCTTTCTTT.

This clonotype has a handful of counts. The V and J genes are TRBV2 and TRBJ2-6, with a weak D call TRBD1 (5 bases). The CDR3 spans 14 residues. Trimming took off 3 bases at V and 2 bases at J, with 5 bases between the two ends. Germline CDR1 is SNHLY and CDR2 is FYNNEI. CDR3 residues: CASSDRAGANVLTF. The DNA of the CDR3 is TGTGCCAGCAGTGACAGGGCTGGGGCCAACGTCCTGACTTTC.

This clonotype was detected only a few times. The rearrangement joins TRBV28 to TRBJ2-1; tentatively, D is TRBD1 or TRBD2 (6 bases each). Germline CDR1 and CDR2: MDHEN and SYDVKM. The CDR3 covers 14 residues. V was shortened by 3 bases and J by 4 bases, with 10 bases between the two germline ends. This chain's CDR3 is CASSLEGVYNEQFF. CDR3 coding DNA: TGTGCCAGCAGTTTGGAGGGGGTATACAATGAGCAGTTCTTC.

This clonotype has a count of ten or more. The chain uses TRBV15 and TRBJ2-4; D may be TRBD1 (6 bases). V was clipped by 1 base and J by 8 bases, with 15 bases between them. The CDR3 sequence is 15 residues long. Germline V gene data show CDR1 as LNHNV and CDR2 as YYDKDF (reference sequence). This CDR3 reads CATSRVDRHVDIQYF. In DNA form, the CDR3 reads TGTGCCACCAGCAGAGTCGACAGGCATGTAGACATTCAGTACTTC.

About this clonotype: A read error may explain this, as a much larger clone is one base away. The CDR3 DNA is TGTGCCAGCAGCCCTCCGGGACAGGGTCCGGGCGAGCAGTACTTC. It codes for CASSPPGQGPGEQYF. The chain is built from TRBV28 and TRBJ2-7; 9 nucleotides agree with TRBD1. CDR1 MDHEN and CDR2 SYDVKM come from the germline V gene. V shed 6 bases and J 6 bases; nucleotides not matched to a gene: 12. The CDR3 is made up of 15 amino acids.

This clonotype was seen a few times. This rearrangement joins TRBV19 to TRBJ2-2, with D possibly matching TRBD1 (6 bases). Deletions cut 3 bases from V and 6 bases from J, with 14 bases between. Germline loops: CDR1 LNHDA, CDR2 SQIVND (reference sequence). This CDR3 spans 15 amino acids. The CDR3 sequence is CASSMVGTNPGELFF. The CDR3 DNA reads TGTGCCAGTAGTATGGTCGGGACAAATCCCGGGGAGCTGTTTTTT.

In the case of this clonotype: This could be a read error, since a much larger clone is one nucleotide away. This chain links TRBV12-3 or TRBV12-4 with TRBJ2-7; D is possibly TRBD2 (6 bases). Trimming stripped 3 bases from V and 3 bases from J, with 9 bases between. This CDR3 is built from 13 residues. The DNA for the CDR3 is TGTGCCAGCAGTTTCGGGACTTACTACGAGCAGTACTTC. As protein: CASSFGTYYEQYF.

Notes on this clonotype: Compared with germline, one end of the junction differs, possibly owing to a read error. This chain uses TRBV5-1 with TRBJ1-5; TRBD1 agrees at 8 bases. Germline CDR1 and CDR2: SGHRS and YFSETQ. The CDR3 spans 15 residues. As DNA, the CDR3 is TGTGCCAGCAGCTCGTCGGGACAGGCAAATCAGCCCCAGCATTTT. It specifies CASSSSGQANQPQHF.

This clonotype was detected a few times. The gene calls are TRBV10-3 and TRBJ2-1; 11 nucleotides match TRBD2. Germline V gene sequence: CDR1 ENHRY, CDR2 SYGVKD. Trimming removed 2 bases from V and 6 bases from J; junction bases left unmatched: 3. There are 15 residues in the CDR3. The CDR3 nucleotides read TGTGCCATCAGTGAGCTAGCGGGAGGAGGCAATGAGCAGTTCTTC. This codes for CAISELAGGGNEQFF.

V usage is TRBV3-1 and J usage is TRBJ2-7, with 9 bases aligning to TRBD2. The CDR3 is 19 amino acids. Looked up from germline, CDR1 is LGHDT and CDR2 is YNNKEL (reference sequence). V gave up 4 bases and J gave up 6 bases; unmatched junction bases: 22. The CDR3: CASSPYVDYEAGGNGEQYF. In DNA form, the CDR3 reads TGTGCCAGCAGCCCCTACGTCGACTATGAGGCGGGAGGGAACGGCGAGCAGTACTTC.

This clonotype showed up just a few times. The chain uses TRBV12-3 or TRBV12-4 and TRBJ2-1; TRBD1 or TRBD2 may be the D gene (5 bases each). V lost 5 bases and J 8 bases, leaving 22 bases between the germline ends. CDR3 length equals 16 residues. CDR3 DNA sequence: TGTGCCAGCAGTCGTGGGGAACTCAGGGCGGGCGATGAGCAGTTCTTC. It yields the protein CASSRGELRAGDEQFF.

This clonotype was recorded at least ten times. The genes are TRBV9 and TRBJ2-5, with 7 bases lining up with TRBD2. Trimming removed 3 bases from V and 0 bases from J; junction bases left unmatched: 5. Germline values: CDR1 SGDLS, CDR2 YYNGEE. CDR3 length equals 15 residues. DNA for the CDR3: TGTGCCAGCAGCGCCTCGGGACTACACCAAGAGACCCAGTACTTC. Its translation: CASSASGLHQETQYF.

This chain connects TRBV28 to TRBJ2-7; 10 bases match TRBD2. CDR3 size: 14 residues. The V segment lost 5 bases and the J segment 2 bases; nucleotides outside the gene matches: 3. In germline, CDR1 is MDHEN, CDR2 SYDVKM. The DNA of the CDR3 is TGTGCCAGCAGTGGGACTAGCGAAACCTACGAGCAGTACTTC. Protein sequence: CASSGTSETYEQYF.